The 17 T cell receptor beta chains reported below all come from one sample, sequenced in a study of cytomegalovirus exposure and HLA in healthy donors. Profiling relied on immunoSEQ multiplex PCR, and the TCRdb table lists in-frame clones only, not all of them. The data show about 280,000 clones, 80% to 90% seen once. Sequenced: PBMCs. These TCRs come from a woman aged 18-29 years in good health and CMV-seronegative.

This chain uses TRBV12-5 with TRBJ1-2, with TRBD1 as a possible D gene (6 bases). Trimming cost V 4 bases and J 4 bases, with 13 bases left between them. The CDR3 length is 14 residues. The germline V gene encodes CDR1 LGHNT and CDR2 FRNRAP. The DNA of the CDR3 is TGTGCTAGTGGTTGGGACACCGCCTTCTATGGCTACACCTTC. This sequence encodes CASGWDTAFYGYTF.

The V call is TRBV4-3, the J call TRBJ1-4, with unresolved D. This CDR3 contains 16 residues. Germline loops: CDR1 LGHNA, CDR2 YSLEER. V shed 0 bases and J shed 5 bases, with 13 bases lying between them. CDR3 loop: CASSQDPTVKNEKLFF. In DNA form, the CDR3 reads TGCGCCAGCAGCCAAGATCCGACTGTTAAGAATGAAAAACTGTTTTTT.

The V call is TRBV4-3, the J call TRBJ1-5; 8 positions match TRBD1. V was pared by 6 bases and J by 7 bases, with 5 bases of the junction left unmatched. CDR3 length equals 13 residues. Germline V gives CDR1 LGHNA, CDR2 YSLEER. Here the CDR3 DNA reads TGCGCCAGCAGTCCGGACAGGGCCCAGCCCCAGCATTTT. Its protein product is CASSPDRAQPQHF.

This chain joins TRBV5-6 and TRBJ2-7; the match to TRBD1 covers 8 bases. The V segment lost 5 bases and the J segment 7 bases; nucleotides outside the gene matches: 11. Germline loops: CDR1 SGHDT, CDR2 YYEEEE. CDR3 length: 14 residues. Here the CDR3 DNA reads TGTGCCAGCAGATACGGACAGGGCCTTGGGGAGCAGTACTTC. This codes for CASRYGQGLGEQYF.

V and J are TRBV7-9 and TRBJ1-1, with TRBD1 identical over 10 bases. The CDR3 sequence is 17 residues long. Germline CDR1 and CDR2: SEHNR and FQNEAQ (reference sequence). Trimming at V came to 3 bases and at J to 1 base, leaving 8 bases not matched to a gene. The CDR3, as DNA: TGTGCCAGCAGCTTTCCCGGGACAGGGGTGGCGAACACTGAAGCTTTCTTT. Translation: CASSFPGTGVANTEAFF.

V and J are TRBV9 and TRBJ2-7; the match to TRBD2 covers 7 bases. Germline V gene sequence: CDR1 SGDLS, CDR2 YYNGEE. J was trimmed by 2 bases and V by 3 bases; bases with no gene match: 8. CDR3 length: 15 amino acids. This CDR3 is CASSAARGDAYEQYF. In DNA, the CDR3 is TGTGCCAGCAGCGCCGCCCGGGGGGACGCCTACGAGCAGTACTTC.

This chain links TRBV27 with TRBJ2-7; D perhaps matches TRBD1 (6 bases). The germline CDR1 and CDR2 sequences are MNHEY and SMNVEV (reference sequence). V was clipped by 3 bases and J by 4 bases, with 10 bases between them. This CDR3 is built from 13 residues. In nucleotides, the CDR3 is TGTGCCAGCAGTTTCGGACAGAAGTACGAGCAGTACTTC. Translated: CASSFGQKYEQYF.

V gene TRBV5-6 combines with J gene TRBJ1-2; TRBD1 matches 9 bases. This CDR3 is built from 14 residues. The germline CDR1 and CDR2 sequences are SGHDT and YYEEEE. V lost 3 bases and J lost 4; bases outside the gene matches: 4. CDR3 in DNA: TGTGCCAGCAGCTCTGACAGGGGGGTCTATGGCTACACCTTC. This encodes CASSSDRGVYGYTF.

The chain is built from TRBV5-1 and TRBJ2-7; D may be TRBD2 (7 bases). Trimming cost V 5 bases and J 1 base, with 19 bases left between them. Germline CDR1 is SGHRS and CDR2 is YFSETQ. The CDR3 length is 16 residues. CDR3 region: CASRERAGGTSYEQYF. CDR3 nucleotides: TGCGCCAGCAGGGAGCGGGCCGGGGGGACATCCTACGAGCAGTACTTC.

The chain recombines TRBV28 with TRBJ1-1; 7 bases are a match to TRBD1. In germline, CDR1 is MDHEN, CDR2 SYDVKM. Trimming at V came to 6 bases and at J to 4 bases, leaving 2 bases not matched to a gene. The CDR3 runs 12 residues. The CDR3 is CASRTGTTEAFF. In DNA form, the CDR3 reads TGTGCCAGCAGGACAGGGACCACTGAAGCTTTCTTT.

The chain's CDR3 is CAWSVQGTNTEAFF. The CDR3 region has the DNA TGTGCCTGGAGTGTACAGGGGACGAACACTGAAGCTTTCTTT. The rearrangement uses TRBV30 and TRBJ1-1; TRBD1 agrees at 7 bases. The CDR3 is 14 amino acids. V dropped 0 bases and J dropped 1; count of bases not matched to a gene: 2. Germline V lookup: CDR1 GTSNPN, CDR2 SVGIG (reference sequence).

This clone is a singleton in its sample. The CDR3 DNA reads TGCGCCAGCAGTGATGAAGGGGTTGGCTACACCTTC. Translated, it gives CASSDEGVGYTF. The chain has TRBV10-2 and TRBJ1-2, with D tentatively TRBD1 (5 bases). This CDR3 has 12 amino acids. Germline CDR1 reads WSHSY; CDR2 reads SAAADI. Trimming stripped 3 bases from V and 7 bases from J, with 9 bases between.

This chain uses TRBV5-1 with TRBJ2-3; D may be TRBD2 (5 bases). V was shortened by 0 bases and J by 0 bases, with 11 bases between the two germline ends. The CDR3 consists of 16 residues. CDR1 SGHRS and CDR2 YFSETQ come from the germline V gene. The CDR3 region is CASSLGRVLSTDTQYF. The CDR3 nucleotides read TGCGCCAGCAGCTTGGGGCGGGTCTTGAGCACAGATACGCAGTATTTT.

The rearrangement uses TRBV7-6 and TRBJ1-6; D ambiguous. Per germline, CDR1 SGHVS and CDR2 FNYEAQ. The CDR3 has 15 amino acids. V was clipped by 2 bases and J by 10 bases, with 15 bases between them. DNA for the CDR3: TGTGCCAGCAGCTTAAGAGGAACCCCTCAATCACCCCTCCACTTT. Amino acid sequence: CASSLRGTPQSPLHF.

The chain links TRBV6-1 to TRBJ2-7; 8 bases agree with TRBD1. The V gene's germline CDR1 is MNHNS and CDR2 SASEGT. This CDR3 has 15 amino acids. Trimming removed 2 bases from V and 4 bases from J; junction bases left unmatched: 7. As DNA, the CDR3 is TGTGCCAGCAGTGAAATGGGACAGGTGGGATACGAGCAGTACTTC. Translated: CASSEMGQVGYEQYF.

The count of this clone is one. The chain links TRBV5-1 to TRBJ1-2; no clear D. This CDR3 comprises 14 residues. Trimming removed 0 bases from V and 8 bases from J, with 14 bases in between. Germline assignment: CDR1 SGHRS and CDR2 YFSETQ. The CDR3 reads CASSLERASDGYTF. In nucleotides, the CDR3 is TGCGCCAGCAGCTTGGAGAGGGCGAGCGACGGCTACACCTTC.

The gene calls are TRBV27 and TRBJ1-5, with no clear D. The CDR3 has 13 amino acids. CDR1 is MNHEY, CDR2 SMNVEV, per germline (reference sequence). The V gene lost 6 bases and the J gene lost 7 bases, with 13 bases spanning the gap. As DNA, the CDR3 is TGTGCCAGCAGCACTGTGGAGGGCCAGCCCCAGCATTTT. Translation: CASSTVEGQPQHF.